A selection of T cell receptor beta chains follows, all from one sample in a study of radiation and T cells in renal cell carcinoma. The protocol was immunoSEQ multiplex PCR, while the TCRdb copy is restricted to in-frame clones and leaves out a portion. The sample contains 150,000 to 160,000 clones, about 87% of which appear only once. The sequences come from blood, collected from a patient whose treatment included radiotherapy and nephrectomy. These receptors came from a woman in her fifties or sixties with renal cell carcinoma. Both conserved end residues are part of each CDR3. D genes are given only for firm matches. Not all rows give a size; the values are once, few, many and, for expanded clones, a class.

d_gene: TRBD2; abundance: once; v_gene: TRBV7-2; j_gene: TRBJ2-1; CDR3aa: CASSFVLAGGLGFEQFF; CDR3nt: TGTGCCAGCAGCTTTGTCCTAGCGGGGGGGCTAGGGTTTGAGCAGTTCTTC
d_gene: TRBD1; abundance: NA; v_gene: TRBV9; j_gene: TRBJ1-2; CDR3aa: CASSDPGTGYGYGYTF; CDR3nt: TGTGCCAGCAGCGACCCCGGGACAGGTTATGGATATGGCTACACCTTC
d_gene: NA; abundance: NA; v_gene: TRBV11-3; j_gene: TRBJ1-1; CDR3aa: CASSLDRQGTEAFF; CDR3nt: TGTGCCAGCAGCTTAGATCGGCAGGGCACTGAAGCTTTCTTT
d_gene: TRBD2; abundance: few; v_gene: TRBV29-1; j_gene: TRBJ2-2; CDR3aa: CSVGLAGGRDTGELFF; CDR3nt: TGCAGCGTTGGACTAGCGGGGGGGCGTGACACCGGGGAGCTGTTTTTT
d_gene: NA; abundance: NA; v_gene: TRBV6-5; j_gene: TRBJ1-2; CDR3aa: CASSYLDRNYGYTF; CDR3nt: TGTGCCAGCAGTTACCTAGACAGGAACTATGGCTACACCTTC
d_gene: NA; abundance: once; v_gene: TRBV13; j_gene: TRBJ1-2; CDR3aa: CASSFAGARSNYGYTF; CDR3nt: TGTGCCAGCAGCTTCGCGGGAGCTCGTTCTAACTATGGCTACACCTTC
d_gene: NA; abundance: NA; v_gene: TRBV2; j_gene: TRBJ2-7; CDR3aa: CASSVVSGPYEQYF; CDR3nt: TGTGCCAGCTCGGTGGTTAGCGGACCCTACGAGCAGTACTTC
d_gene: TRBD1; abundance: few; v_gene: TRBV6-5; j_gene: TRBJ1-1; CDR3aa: CASRTGSEAFF; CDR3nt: TGTGCCAGCAGGACAGGGTCTGAAGCTTTCTTT
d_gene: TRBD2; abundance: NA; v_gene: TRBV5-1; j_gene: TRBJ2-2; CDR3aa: CASSRTSGTNTGELFF; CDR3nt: TGCGCCAGCAGCCGGACTAGCGGGACGAACACCGGGGAGCTGTTTTTT
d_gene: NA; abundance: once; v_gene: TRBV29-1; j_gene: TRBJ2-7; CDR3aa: CSVRQPGYEQYF; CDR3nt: TGCAGCGTTCGACAGCCCGGATACGAGCAGTACTTC
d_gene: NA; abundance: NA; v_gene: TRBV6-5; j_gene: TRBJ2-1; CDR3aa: CASRALGTGINEQFF; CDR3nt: TGTGCCAGCAGGGCCCTCGGGACCGGAATTAATGAGCAGTTCTTC
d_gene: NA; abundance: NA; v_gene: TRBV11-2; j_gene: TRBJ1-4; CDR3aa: CASSLATTNEKLFF; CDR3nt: TGTGCCAGCAGCTTAGCAACAACTAATGAAAAACTGTTTTTT
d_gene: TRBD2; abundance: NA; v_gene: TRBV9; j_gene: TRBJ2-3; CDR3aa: CASTPRAGGTDTQYF; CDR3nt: TGTGCCAGCACCCCTAGGGCGGGGGGCACAGATACGCAGTATTTT
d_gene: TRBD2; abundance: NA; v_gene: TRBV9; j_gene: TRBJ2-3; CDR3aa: CASSVDLAGGGDTQYF; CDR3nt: TGTGCCAGCAGCGTAGACCTAGCGGGGGGTGGGGATACGCAGTATTTT
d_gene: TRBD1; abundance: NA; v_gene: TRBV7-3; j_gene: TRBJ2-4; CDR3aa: CASSTGVLAKNIQYF; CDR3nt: TGTGCCAGCAGCACAGGGGTACTAGCCAAAAACATTCAGTACTTC
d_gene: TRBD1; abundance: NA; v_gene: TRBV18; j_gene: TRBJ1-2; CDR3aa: CASSPGTEYYGYTF; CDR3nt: TGTGCCAGCTCACCAGGGACAGAGTACTATGGCTACACCTTC
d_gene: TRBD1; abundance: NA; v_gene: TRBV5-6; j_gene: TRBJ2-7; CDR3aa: CASSYGQGAYEQYF; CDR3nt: TGTGCCAGCAGCTACGGACAGGGAGCCTACGAGCAGTACTTC
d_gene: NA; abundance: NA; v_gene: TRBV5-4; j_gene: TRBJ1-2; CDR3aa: CASSLANGAIGGYTF; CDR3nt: TGTGCCAGCAGCTTGGCAAACGGGGCCATCGGGGGCTACACCTTC
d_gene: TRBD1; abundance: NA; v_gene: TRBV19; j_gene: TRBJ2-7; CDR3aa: CASSTRQGPYEQYF; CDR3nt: TGTGCCAGTAGTACCCGACAGGGCCCCTACGAGCAGTACTTC
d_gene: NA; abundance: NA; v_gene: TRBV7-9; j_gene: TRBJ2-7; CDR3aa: CASSARRSLIYYEQYF; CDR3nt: TGTGCCAGCAGCGCCCGTCGAAGTTTAATCTACTACGAGCAGTACTTC